This passage covers 22 T cell receptor beta chains from one sample sequenced in a study of T cells in Graves' hyperthyroidism and ophthalmopathy (dated by TCRdb to the late 2010s). Library construction relied on multiplex PCR. The sequencer listed for this sample is Illumina HiSeq 2000. The TCR beta CDR3 regions were amplified from RNA transcripts. The first round of RT-PCR for the TCR CDR3 was performed with the HTBI primer set and the Qiagen OneStep RT-PCR kit. TCRdb passed the public sequencing reads through fastp at Q25 and MiXCR, retaining productive beta sequences. Rows with a matching CDR3 protein are joined into one entry that keeps the most common DNA and genes. This sample holds 650,000 to 750,000 distinct CDR3 sequences; approximately 15% were observed only once. Clones ranked in the top ten supply roughly a tenth of the sample. The sample comprised blood. The receptors derive from a woman aged 18-35 years with Graves' hyperthyroidism.

V and J are TRBV6-5 and TRBJ1-1; D is unresolved. Trimming took off 0 bases at V and 6 bases at J, with 17 bases between the two ends. There are 16 residues in the CDR3. Per germline, CDR1 MNHEY and CDR2 SVGAGI. The CDR3 bases are TGTGCCAGCAGTTACTCCAGGTTTTCCAGGTTTGCTGAAGCTTTCTTT. Its translation is CASSYSRFSRFAEAFF.

This clonotype was observed many times. The rearrangement uses TRBV27 and TRBJ2-2; weak D call: TRBD1 (6 bases). Looked up from germline, CDR1 is MNHEY and CDR2 is SMNVEV (reference sequence). The CDR3 is 15 residues long. Trimming took off 8 bases at V and 0 bases at J, with 13 bases between the two ends. The DNA for the CDR3 is TGTGCCAGCCCCCGGACAGCGACGAACACCGGGGAGCTGTTTTTT. Amino acid sequence: CASPRTATNTGELFF.

This clonotype was recorded at least ten times. This rearrangement joins TRBV2 to TRBJ1-5, with D hard to call. The CDR3 is made up of 17 amino acids. Germline loops: CDR1 SNHLY, CDR2 FYNNEI. V was pared by 6 bases and J by 0 bases, with 18 bases between. The CDR3 here is CASRDGRSPYSNQPQHF. The CDR3 region has the DNA TGTGCCAGCAGGGACGGACGGTCTCCCTATAGCAATCAGCCCCAGCATTTT.

This clonotype was counted at least ten times. CDR3 residues: CASSYQLTGELFF. In DNA form, the CDR3 reads TGTGCCAGCAGTTACCAACTGACCGGGGAGCTGTTTTTT. V and J are TRBV6-2 or TRBV6-3 and TRBJ2-2; D is undetermined. This CDR3 comprises 13 residues. The germline V gene has CDR1 MNHEY and CDR2 SVGEGT. V lost 2 bases to trimming and J lost 5 bases, with 6 bases between them.

In its sample, this clonotype was seen many times. The chain recombines TRBV20-1 with TRBJ2-1; 14 bases are a match to TRBD2. Germline V gene sequence: CDR1 DFQATT, CDR2 SNEGSKA (reference sequence). Trimming cost V 6 bases and J 1 base; bases outside gene matches: 8. This CDR3 region has 17 residues. CDR3 sequence: CSAMGTSGSGSYNEQFF. CDR3 bases: TGCAGTGCCATGGGGACTAGCGGGAGTGGATCCTACAATGAGCAGTTCTTC.

This clonotype appeared a few times. This sequence joins TRBV9 and TRBJ2-3; 8 bases align to TRBD2. Germline-derived CDR1 and CDR2 are SGDLS and YYNGEE. The CDR3 spans 15 residues. V lost 1 base to trimming and J lost 4 bases; unmatched junction nucleotides: 5. CDR3 DNA sequence: TGTGCCAGCAGCGTACGGAGCGGGAGCGCAGATACGCAGTATTTT. Protein sequence: CASSVRSGSADTQYF.

The rearrangement links TRBV7-9 to TRBJ2-2, with TRBD1 identical over 9 bases. Trimming removed 0 bases from V and 4 bases from J; junction bases left unmatched: 3. The CDR3 is 16 residues long. Germline CDR1 and CDR2: SEHNR and FQNEAQ (reference sequence). CDR3 region: CASSLATGGITGELFF. In DNA, the CDR3 is TGTGCCAGCAGCTTAGCGACAGGGGGTATCACCGGGGAGCTGTTTTTT.

This clonotype was counted at least ten times. V and J are TRBV20-1 and TRBJ2-1; the D is unclear. The CDR3 is made up of 14 amino acids. The ends were cut back, 5 bases at V and 5 bases at J, with 16 bases in the middle. In germline, CDR1 is DFQATT, CDR2 SNEGSKA (reference sequence). CDR3 in DNA: TGCAGTGCTCCGAAGCCCGGTCGTAACAATGAGCAGTTCTTC. Translation: CSAPKPGRNNEQFF.

J is TRBJ2-4 and V is TRBV27; D is perhaps TRBD2 (5 bases). From germline, CDR1 is MNHEY and CDR2 SMNVEV (reference sequence). V was clipped by 3 bases and J by 8 bases, with 11 bases between them. The CDR3 has 13 amino acids. CDR3 loop: CASSLNRGYIQYF. In DNA, the CDR3 is TGTGCCAGCAGTTTGAACAGAGGGTACATTCAGTACTTC.

This clonotype was detected ten times or more. The J gene is TRBJ1-1, the V gene TRBV3-1, with 7 nucleotides matching TRBD1. The CDR3 is 14 residues long. Per germline, CDR1 LGHDT and CDR2 YNNKEL (reference sequence). Trimming took 1 base from V and 4 from J; bases not matched to a gene: 3. The CDR3 nucleotides read TGTGCCAGCAGCCAAGCAGGGGGAGCCACTGAAGCTTTCTTT. Its protein product is CASSQAGGATEAFF.

Of note for this clonotype: Being one base from a much bigger clone, this may be a read error. V and J are TRBV27 and TRBJ1-2; possible D gene TRBD1, 5 bases. Trimming left V 10 bases short and J 4 bases short, with 19 bases between. Germline values: CDR1 MNHEY, CDR2 SMNVEV (reference sequence). The CDR3 is 14 amino acids. In DNA, the CDR3 is TGTGCCAACAACCCTACGGGGGTGGGCTATGGCTACACCTTC. Translating it yields CANNPTGVGYGYTF.

The CDR3 DNA follows: TGTGCCAGCAGTACGACAGGGGGGGGCCGGCAGCCCCAGCATTTT. Its translation is CASSTTGGGRQPQHF. The genes are TRBV6-1 and TRBJ1-5; 9 bases are a match to TRBD1. J gave up 7 bases and V 5 bases, and 9 bases lay outside the gene matches. Germline-derived CDR1 and CDR2 are MNHNS and SASEGT. The CDR3 spans 15 residues.

This clonotype has a count of ten or more. V gene TRBV11-2 combines with J gene TRBJ1-6; D uncertain. The CDR3 extends over 15 amino acids. The germline V gene has CDR1 SGHAT and CDR2 FQNNGV. V gave up 7 bases and J gave up 7 bases, with 17 bases separating them. The CDR3 spells CASTTKYGSNSPLHF. The CDR3 nucleotides are TGTGCCAGCACCACCAAGTACGGGTCCAATTCACCCCTCCACTTT.

The rearrangement joins TRBV20-1 to TRBJ2-7; a weak D match, TRBD1 (6 bases). The CDR3 length is 14 residues. Per the germline V gene, CDR1 is DFQATT and CDR2 is SNEGSKA (reference sequence). Between the trimmed V and J ends, which lost 6 bases and 2 bases, there was a span of 17 bases. The CDR3 bases are TGCAGTGCCGACTCTTTGGACAGAACCTACGAGCAGTACTTC. Translated, it gives CSADSLDRTYEQYF.

This clonotype was seen many times. The chain couples TRBV29-1 to TRBJ1-1; 7 nucleotides match TRBD1. Germline CDR1 reads SQVTM; CDR2 reads ANQGSEA. This CDR3 has 14 residues. The V gene end was trimmed by 7 bases and the J gene end by 0 bases; junction bases not matched to a gene: 8. The CDR3 spells CSADREGMNTEAFF. CDR3 sequence (DNA): TGCAGCGCAGACAGGGAAGGGATGAACACTGAAGCTTTCTTT.

V usage is TRBV29-1 and J usage is TRBJ2-5; D gene uncertain. V lost 4 bases and J lost 5, with 14 bases in between. Germline V gene sequence: CDR1 SQVTM, CDR2 ANQGSEA. The CDR3 length is 13 residues. The CDR3 region is CSVVRWVGETQYF. The DNA of the CDR3 is TGCAGCGTTGTTCGTTGGGTCGGTGAGACCCAGTACTTC.

This clonotype was counted a few times. CDR3 in DNA: TGTGCCAGCAGCTCCATCGGGGCGGTACCCTCCTACGAGCAGTACTTC. Its translation: CASSSIGAVPSYEQYF. The chain combines TRBV28 with TRBJ2-7, with D perhaps being TRBD1 or TRBD2 (5 bases each). The germline V gene encodes CDR1 MDHEN and CDR2 SYDVKM. V lost 6 bases and J lost 0, with 18 bases in between. The CDR3 loop spans 16 amino acids. The complete variable domain, with remaining parts taken from reference TRBV28 and TRBJ2-7, reads DVKVTQSSRYLVKRTGEKVFLECVQDMDHENMFWYRQDPGLGLRLIYFSYDVKMKEKGDIPEGYSVSREKKERFSLILESASTNQTSMYLCASSSIGAVPSYEQYFGPGTRLTVT.

The chain couples TRBV19 to TRBJ1-2; tentatively, D is TRBD1 (5 bases). CDR3 length: 15 residues. V lost 3 bases to trimming and J lost 3 bases, with 14 bases between them. Germline lookup yields CDR1 LNHDA and CDR2 SQIVND (reference sequence). CDR3 DNA: TGTGCCAGTAGTATCGGGGGGGGTCCCTACTATGGCTACACCTTC. Translated: CASSIGGGPYYGYTF.

This clonotype showed up many times. The chain recombines TRBV20-1 with TRBJ2-1; 9 bases fit TRBD2. This CDR3 comprises 16 residues. V shed 0 bases, J shed 10 bases, and the junction held 13 bases outside the gene matches. Germline values: CDR1 DFQATT, CDR2 SNEGSKA (reference sequence). The DNA of the CDR3 is TGCAGTGCTAGAGATCCGGGACTAGCCCTTGCTTACGAGCAGTTCTTC. It is translated as CSARDPGLALAYEQFF.

This clonotype showed up many times. This chain connects TRBV5-6 to TRBJ2-1; TRBD1 aligns across 7 bases. This CDR3 is 13 amino acids long. The V gene's germline CDR1 is SGHDT and CDR2 YYEEEE. V was pared by 4 bases and J by 7 bases, with 5 bases of the junction left unmatched. The CDR3 nucleotides are TGTGCCAGCAGCCCCGACAGGGTTAATGAGCAGTTCTTC. Its translation: CASSPDRVNEQFF.

The chain carries TRBV28 and TRBJ1-4, with 9 bases identical to TRBD1. Looked up from germline, CDR1 is MDHEN and CDR2 is SYDVKM. The V segment lost 6 bases and the J segment 5 bases; nucleotides outside the gene matches: 1. CDR3 length: 13 residues. CDR3 amino acids: CASRGTGNEKLFF. In nucleotides, the CDR3 is TGTGCCAGCAGGGGGACAGGGAATGAAAAACTGTTTTTT.

Remarks on this clonotype: A single base separates this from a much larger clone, so it may be a read error. Given the absence of the conserved phenylalanine or tryptophan at the CDR3 end, a read error is likely. The chain links TRBV20-1 to TRBJ2-7; no clear D gene. Trimming left V 3 bases short and J 0 bases short, with 6 bases between. Germline V lookup: CDR1 DFQATT, CDR2 SNEGSKA (reference sequence). The CDR3 sequence is 12 residues long. The CDR3 DNA reads TGCAGTGCTAGGTTACCCTCCTACGAGCAGTACCTC. Translation gives CSARLPSYEQYL.